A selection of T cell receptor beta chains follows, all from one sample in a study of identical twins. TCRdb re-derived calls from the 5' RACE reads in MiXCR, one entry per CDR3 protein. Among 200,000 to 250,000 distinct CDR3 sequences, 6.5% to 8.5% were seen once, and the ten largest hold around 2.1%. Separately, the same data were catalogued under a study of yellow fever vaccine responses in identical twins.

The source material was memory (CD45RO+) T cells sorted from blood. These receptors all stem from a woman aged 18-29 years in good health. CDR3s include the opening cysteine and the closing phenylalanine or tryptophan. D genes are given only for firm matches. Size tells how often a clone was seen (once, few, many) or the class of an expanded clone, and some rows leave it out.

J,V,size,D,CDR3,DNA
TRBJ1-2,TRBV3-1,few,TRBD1,CASSPWDRVNYGYTF,TGTGCCAGCAGCCCTTGGGACAGGGTGAACTATGGCTACACCTTC
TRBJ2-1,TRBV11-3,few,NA,CASSTGHFGNEQFF,TGTGCCAGCAGCACCGGACACTTCGGGAATGAGCAGTTCTTC
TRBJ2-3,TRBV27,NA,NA,CASSRLMDTQYF,TGTGCCAGCAGTCGATTGATGGATACGCAGTATTTT
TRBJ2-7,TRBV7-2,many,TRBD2,CASSSWTSDSYEQYF,TGTGCCAGCAGCTCCTGGACTAGCGACTCCTACGAGCAGTACTTC
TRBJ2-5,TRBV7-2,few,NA,CASSLDRGTQYF,TGTGCCAGCAGCTTAGACCGGGGGACCCAGTACTTC
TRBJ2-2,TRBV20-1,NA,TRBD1,CSARGDRATGELFF,TGCAGTGCTAGGGGGGACAGGGCCACCGGGGAGCTGTTTTTT
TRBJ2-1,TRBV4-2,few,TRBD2,CASSQESGGAYNEQFF,TGTGCCAGCAGCCAGGAAAGCGGGGGGGCCTACAATGAGCAGTTCTTC
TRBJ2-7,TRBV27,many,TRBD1,CASSQQGLNEQYF,TGTGCCAGCAGTCAACAGGGGTTAAACGAGCAGTACTTC
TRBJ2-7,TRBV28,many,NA,CASSAPLRAEQYF,TGTGCCAGCAGCGCCCCATTGCGGGCCGAGCAGTACTTC
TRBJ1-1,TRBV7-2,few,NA,CASSLVRQGYTEAFF,TGTGCCAGCAGCTTAGTTCGGCAGGGGTACACTGAAGCTTTCTTT
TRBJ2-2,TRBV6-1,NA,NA,CATRGWGTNTGELFF,TGTGCCACTCGTGGGTGGGGGACGAACACCGGGGAGCTGTTTTTT
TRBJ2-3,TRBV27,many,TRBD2,CASTRWGSGRKPSTDTQYF,TGTGCCAGCACCCGATGGGGAAGCGGGAGGAAACCTAGCACAGATACGCAGTATTTT
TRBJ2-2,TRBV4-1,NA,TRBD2,CASSHTSGRANTGELFF,TGCGCCAGCAGCCACACTAGCGGGAGGGCGAACACCGGGGAGCTGTTTTTT
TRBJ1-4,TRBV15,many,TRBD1,CATSRDIEGQGPEKLFF,TGTGCCACCAGCAGAGATATCGAGGGACAGGGGCCTGAAAAACTGTTTTTT
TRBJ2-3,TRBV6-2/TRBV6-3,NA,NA,CASSYNRADTQYF,TGTGCCAGCAGCTACAACCGGGCAGATACGCAGTATTTT
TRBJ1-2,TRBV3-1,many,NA,CASTPTGGANYGYTF,TGTGCCAGCACCCCGACGGGGGGAGCTAACTATGGCTACACCTTC
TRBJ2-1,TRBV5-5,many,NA,CASSLTQGPYNEQFF,TGTGCCAGCAGCTTGACCCAGGGCCCCTACAATGAGCAGTTCTTC
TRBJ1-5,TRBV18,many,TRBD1,CASSTDRGLDQPQHF,TGTGCCAGCTCAACTGACAGGGGGCTTGATCAGCCCCAGCATTTT
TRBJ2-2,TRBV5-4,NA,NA,CSSVGANTGELFF,TGTTCCAGCGTGGGGGCGAACACCGGGGAGCTGTTTTTT
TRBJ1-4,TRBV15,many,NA,CATSRERSFGNEKLFF,TGTGCCACCAGCAGAGAAAGGTCCTTCGGTAATGAAAAACTGTTTTTT
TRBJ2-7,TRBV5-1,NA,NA,CASSLDLATYEQYF,TGCGCCAGCAGCTTAGACTTGGCTACCTACGAGCAGTACTTC
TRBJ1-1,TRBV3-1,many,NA,CASSHSSGTEAFF,TGTGCCAGCAGCCATTCATCCGGCACTGAAGCTTTCTTT
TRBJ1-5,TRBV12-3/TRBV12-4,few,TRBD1,CASRGRGRNDQPQHF,TGTGCCAGCCGGGGGAGGGGGCGGAACGATCAGCCCCAGCATTTT
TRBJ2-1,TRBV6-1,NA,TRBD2,CASSKSGRAIWNEQFF,TGTGCCAGCAGTAAAAGCGGGAGGGCCATATGGAATGAGCAGTTCTTC
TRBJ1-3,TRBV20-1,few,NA,CSAQLSSGNTIYF,TGCAGTGCCCAACTGAGCTCTGGAAACACCATATATTTT
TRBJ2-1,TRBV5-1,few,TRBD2,CASKLSGTYNEQFF,TGCGCCAGCAAATTAAGCGGGACCTACAATGAGCAGTTCTTC
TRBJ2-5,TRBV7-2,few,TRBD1,CASSPGQGAPETQYF,TGTGCCAGCAGCCCAGGACAGGGCGCTCCAGAGACCCAGTACTTC
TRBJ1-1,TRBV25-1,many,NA,CASSDLPSEGSNTEAFF,TGTGCCAGCAGTGATCTCCCCTCGGAGGGGTCGAACACTGAAGCTTTCTTT
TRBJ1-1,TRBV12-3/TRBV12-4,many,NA,CASSISMNTEAFF,TGTGCCAGCAGTATCAGCATGAACACTGAAGCTTTCTTT
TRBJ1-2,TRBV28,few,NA,CASSPPHQAGYTF,TGTGCCAGCAGTCCACCCCACCAAGCTGGCTACACCTTC
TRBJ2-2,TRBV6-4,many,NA,CASSVTGTNTGELFF,TGTGCCAGCAGTGTGACGGGGACGAACACCGGGGAGCTGTTTTTT
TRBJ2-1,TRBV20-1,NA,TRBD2,CSAHGLGSSSAGGLNEQFF,TGCAGTGCCCACGGGCTTGGATCCTCCTCAGCGGGAGGGTTAAATGAGCAGTTCTTC
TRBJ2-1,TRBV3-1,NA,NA,CASSQVDELNEQFF,TGTGCCAGCAGCCAAGTCGACGAGCTCAATGAGCAGTTCTTC
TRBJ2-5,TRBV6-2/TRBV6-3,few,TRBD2,CATELAGGDQMTQYF,TGTGCCACCGAACTAGCGGGAGGGGATCAGATGACCCAGTACTTC
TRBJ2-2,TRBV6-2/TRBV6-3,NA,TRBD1,CASSPGTDTGELFF,TGTGCCAGCAGTCCGGGGACAGACACCGGGGAGCTGTTTTTT
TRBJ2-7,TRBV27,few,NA,CATQPGDSYEQYF,TGTGCCACCCAGCCCGGGGACTCCTACGAGCAGTACTTC
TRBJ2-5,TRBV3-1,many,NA,CASSPLPETQYF,TGTGCCAGCAGCCCCCTCCCAGAGACCCAGTACTTC
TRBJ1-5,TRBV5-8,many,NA,CASSLFADNQPQHF,TGTGCCAGCAGCTTGTTCGCGGACAATCAGCCCCAGCATTTT
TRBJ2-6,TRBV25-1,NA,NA,CASSVSRSGANVLTF,TGTGCCAGCAGTGTCTCGAGGTCTGGGGCCAACGTCCTGACTTTC
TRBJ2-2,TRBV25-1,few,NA,CASSEGRGQYNTGELFF,TGTGCCAGCAGTGAGGGGAGAGGACAGTATAACACCGGGGAGCTGTTTTTT